The next 2 T cell receptor beta chains were all read from a single sample in a study of OX40 agonist ivuxolimab in advanced cancers. Assay: immunoSEQ multiplex PCR; the TCRdb copy retains only in-frame clones and omits some. Here the sample spans over 85,000 clones, roughly 80% being singletons. Sample: CD4+ or CD8+ T cells sorted from blood, taken in a trial of the OX40 agonist ivuxolimab. These receptors all come from an adult with an advanced solid tumor such as melanoma, head and neck, liver or kidney cancer.

The chain joins TRBV10-1 to TRBJ2-3, with D unclear. Trimming stripped 2 bases from V and 1 base from J, with 4 bases between. CDR1 is WNHNN and CDR2 is SYGVQD in the germline V gene (reference sequence). There are 13 residues in the CDR3. The CDR3 DNA follows: TGCGCCAGCAGTGAGGGTGGCACAGATACGCAGTATTTT. It encodes CASSEGGTDTQYF.

This clone was recorded only once. V gene TRBV27 combines with J gene TRBJ1-5; D perhaps matches TRBD1 (6 bases). Germline CDR1 reads MNHEY; CDR2 reads SMNVEV (reference sequence). The CDR3 extends over 17 amino acids. Deletions cut 2 bases from V and 7 bases from J, with 21 bases between. The CDR3 region is CASSLAGGWGAGQPQHF. The CDR3 nucleotides read TGTGCCAGCAGTTTAGCTGGTGGATGGGGGGCTGGGCAGCCCCAGCATTTT.